Presented here are 31 T cell receptor beta chains from one specimen sequenced in a study of shared clonotypes between healthy human individuals. Generated by immunoSEQ multiplex PCR, the TCRdb table keeps only in-frame clones and is missing some. The sample has hundreds of thousands of clones; just over 75% are singletons. The sequenced sample consisted of PBMCs. These receptors were obtained from a woman in her thirties or forties in good health. Some clones in this sample may be carry-over from other donors' samples.

V gene TRBV6-4 combines with J gene TRBJ2-2; 9 positions agree with TRBD1. The CDR3 has 15 amino acids. V gave up 0 bases and J gave up 7 bases; unmatched junction bases: 3. The germline V gene encodes CDR1 MRHNA and CDR2 SNTAGT. The CDR3 region is CASSDSGQGNGELFF. The CDR3 DNA is TGTGCCAGCAGTGACTCGGGACAGGGAAACGGGGAGCTGTTTTTT.

The sample holds one count of this clone. J is TRBJ1-1 and V is TRBV30; D uncertain. Germline V gene sequence: CDR1 GTSNPN, CDR2 SVGIG (reference sequence). This CDR3 has 12 residues. The ends were cut back, 1 base at V and 12 bases at J, with 15 bases in the middle. The chain's CDR3 is CAWSARVGDPFF. The DNA for the CDR3 is TGTGCCTGGAGTGCACGGGTAGGAGATCCTTTCTTT. Variable domain in full (rest from reference TRBV30 and TRBJ1-1): SQTIHQWPATLVQPVGSPLSLECTVEGTSNPNLYWYRQAAGRGLQLLFYSVGIGQISSEVPQNLSASRPQDRQFILSSKKLLLSDSGFYLCAWSARVGDPFFGQGTRLTVV.

This chain links TRBV7-9 with TRBJ2-2; 7 nucleotides agree with TRBD2. The germline gives CDR1 SEHNR, CDR2 FQNEAQ (reference sequence). The CDR3 length is 15 residues. J lost 4 bases, V lost 5 bases, and 7 bases had no gene match. The DNA for the CDR3 is TGTGCCAGCAGCCCGCCCGGGGGGACCACCGGGGAGCTGTTTTTT. This sequence encodes CASSPPGGTTGELFF.

V gene TRBV19 combines with J gene TRBJ2-3, with D unresolved. V shed 4 bases and J shed 0 bases, with 14 bases lying between them. The CDR3 spans 16 residues. CDR1 is LNHDA and CDR2 is SQIVND in the germline V gene (reference sequence). The CDR3 DNA reads as TGTGCCAGTAGTACGCCCCGGACCGGTAGCACAGATACGCAGTATTTT. Protein product: CASSTPRTGSTDTQYF.

The V gene is TRBV5-4, the J gene TRBJ2-1; 11 positions agree with TRBD2. Germline values: CDR1 SGHNT, CDR2 YYREEE (reference sequence). After removal of 5 bases from V and 4 bases from J, the junction contained 8 bases not matched to a gene. The CDR3 spans 16 residues. The CDR3 region is CASSYKTSGVYNEQFF. DNA for the CDR3: TGTGCCAGCAGTTACAAGACTAGCGGGGTTTACAATGAGCAGTTCTTC.

The rearrangement joins TRBV29-1 to TRBJ2-5; 10 positions agree with TRBD2. The DNA end is more similar to TRBJ2-7, so the J call may be wrong. The CDR3 loop spans 14 amino acids. CDR1 SQVTM and CDR2 ANQGSEA come from the germline V gene. The CDR3 here is CSVQGGGLANEQYF. In DNA form, the CDR3 reads TGCAGCGTCCAAGGAGGGGGACTAGCGAACGAGCAGTACTTC.

The chain carries TRBV4-3 and TRBJ2-7; D may match TRBD1 or TRBD2 (5 bases each). The CDR3 length is 16 residues. The ends were cut back, 0 bases at V and 6 bases at J, with 18 bases in the middle. Germline values: CDR1 LGHNA, CDR2 YSLEER. The CDR3 loop reads CASSQDSRTQRGEQYF. Here the CDR3 DNA reads TGCGCCAGCAGCCAAGACTCAAGGACGCAGAGGGGCGAGCAGTACTTC.

This chain connects TRBV9 to TRBJ2-1; D unclear. Germline CDR1 is SGDLS and CDR2 is YYNGEE. V lost 1 base and J lost 7, with 6 bases in between. The CDR3 sequence is 12 residues long. DNA of the CDR3: TGTGCCAGCAGCGTAACCCATAATGAGCAGTTCTTC. As protein: CASSVTHNEQFF. Full variable domain (remainder filled in from reference TRBV9 and TRBJ2-1): DSGVTQTPKHLITATGQRVTLRCSPRSGDLSVYWYQQSLDQGLQFLIQYYNGEERAKGNILERFSAQQFPDLHSELNLSSLELGDSALYFCASSVTHNEQFFGPGTRLTVL.

The J gene is TRBJ2-7, the V gene TRBV7-9; no definite D call. CDR1 is SEHNR and CDR2 is FQNEAQ in the germline V gene (reference sequence). Trimming took 5 bases from V and 4 from J, leaving 12 bases between them. The CDR3 has 13 amino acids. Written as DNA, the CDR3 is TGTGCCAGCAGCCCCCCGTCGCGATACGAGCAGTACTTC. This translates into CASSPPSRYEQYF.

This chain joins TRBV18 and TRBJ2-2; D is undetermined. V was cut by 0 bases and J by 7 bases, with 9 bases left in between. CDR3 length: 14 amino acids. Looked up from germline, CDR1 is KGHSH and CDR2 is LQKENI. For the CDR3, the DNA is TGTGCCAGCTCACCACCTTCTATTCGCGGGGAGCTGTTTTTT. Residues: CASSPPSIRGELFF.

This clone was detected once. The chain employs TRBV2 and TRBJ2-7; TRBD2 matches at 7 bases. J lost 0 bases, V lost 5 bases, and 7 bases had no gene match. There are 15 residues in the CDR3. The germline gives CDR1 SNHLY, CDR2 FYNNEI. CDR3 residues: CASSLLGGTSYEQYF. The CDR3 DNA follows: TGTGCCAGCAGTTTGTTGGGGGGGACCTCCTACGAGCAGTACTTC. The whole variable domain, remainder taken from reference TRBV2 and TRBJ2-7, is EPEVTQTPSHQVTQMGQEVILRCVPISNHLYFYWYRQILGQKVEFLVSFYNNEISEKSEIFDDQFSVERPDGSNFTLKIRSTKLEDSAMYFCASSLLGGTSYEQYFGPGTRLTVT.

The J gene is TRBJ2-2, the V gene TRBV10-1; unclear D gene. CDR1 is WNHNN, CDR2 SYGVQD, per germline (reference sequence). The germline V and J ends were trimmed by 1 base and 4 bases, with 10 bases remaining between them. This CDR3 comprises 15 residues. In DNA, the CDR3 is TGCGCCAGCAGTGAGTTGCGACTTGGCACCGGGGAGCTGTTTTTT. Its translation is CASSELRLGTGELFF.

This clone was seen just once. The chain carries TRBV5-1 and TRBJ2-5; either TRBD1 or TRBD2 may supply D (7 bases each). The V gene lost 4 bases and the J gene lost 5 bases, with 24 bases spanning the gap. The CDR3 runs to 17 residues. CDR1 and CDR2 (germline): SGHRS, YFSETQ. This chain's CDR3 is CASSREGNRGARETQYF. DNA of the CDR3: TGCGCCAGCAGCAGGGAGGGAAACAGGGGCGCCCGGGAGACCCAGTACTTC.

This clone has ten or more counts. Different DNA sequences within this sample yield the same CDR3. The chain links TRBV30 to TRBJ1-2; no clear D gene. Trimming took 2 bases from V and 0 from J, leaving 7 bases between them. Germline V gene sequence: CDR1 GTSNPN, CDR2 SVGIG (reference sequence). The length of the CDR3 is 13 residues. DNA for the CDR3: TGTGCCTGGAGTAGAGGAGCTAACTATGGCTACACCTTC. Its translation: CAWSRGANYGYTF.

The chain has TRBV27 and TRBJ2-3; 12 bases align to TRBD2. The germline CDR1 and CDR2 sequences are MNHEY and SMNVEV (reference sequence). The CDR3 is 13 residues long. J gave up 4 bases and V 9 bases, and 2 bases lay outside the gene matches. For the CDR3, the DNA is TGTGCCAGTTGGACTAGCGGGGCAGATACGCAGTATTTT. Translation: CASWTSGADTQYF.

The chain recombines TRBV9 with TRBJ2-4; 8 nucleotides agree with TRBD2. The trim removed 4 bases at V and 0 bases at J, leaving 12 bases unmatched. The CDR3 sequence is 18 residues long. Per germline, CDR1 SGDLS and CDR2 YYNGEE. CDR3 coding DNA: TGTGCCAGCAGCCCGGGGACTAGTGTTTCGGTAGCCAAAAACATTCAGTACTTC. Amino acid sequence: CASSPGTSVSVAKNIQYF.

The chain links TRBV27 to TRBJ2-4; 9 bases line up with TRBD2. V gave up 4 bases and J gave up 7 bases; unmatched junction bases: 8. Germline V gene sequence: CDR1 MNHEY, CDR2 SMNVEV (reference sequence). The length of the CDR3 is 15 residues. DNA for the CDR3: TGTGCCAGCAGTTCAGCGGGAGGCCGTAGGAACATTCAGTACTTC. The encoded protein is CASSSAGGRRNIQYF.

The genes are TRBV21-1 and TRBJ1-5; the DNA was not compared with TRBD1, the D call given in the table. TRBV21-1 corresponds to a pseudogene. The CDR3 sequence is 17 residues long. CDR3 amino acids: CASRTFGGYRLNQPQHF. The DNA for the CDR3 is TGTGCCAGCAGGACATTTGGGGGCTACCGGCTTAATCAGCCCCAGCATTTT.

V usage is TRBV4-3 and J usage is TRBJ1-3; D is unclear. In germline, CDR1 is LGHNA, CDR2 YSLEER. V was clipped by 0 bases and J by 1 base, with 7 bases between them. The CDR3 length is 15 residues. CDR3 sequence: CASSQDRGSGNTIYF. DNA of the CDR3: TGCGCCAGCAGCCAAGATCGGGGTTCTGGAAACACCATATATTTT.

The chain links TRBV5-1 to TRBJ2-1; no reliable D call. Germline CDR1 SGHRS, CDR2 YFSETQ. The CDR3 is made up of 14 amino acids. Trimming removed 0 bases at V and 4 bases at J, with 8 bases between. CDR3 nucleotides: TGCGCCAGCAGCTTGGAGGGAATGTACAATGAGCAGTTCTTC. Protein product: CASSLEGMYNEQFF.

The V call is TRBV6-5, the J call TRBJ1-1; a possible D gene is TRBD1 (5 bases). CDR1 MNHEY and CDR2 SVGAGI come from the germline V gene. V lost 7 bases and J lost 4, with 13 bases in between. This CDR3 has 13 amino acids. In DNA, the CDR3 is TGTGCCAGCACCCGCGGTAGGGGCACTGAAGCTTTCTTT. It yields the protein CASTRGRGTEAFF.

The rearrangement uses TRBV7-9 and TRBJ1-2, with D unresolved. Germline V gene sequence: CDR1 SEHNR, CDR2 FQNEAQ (reference sequence). V was shortened by 0 bases and J by 7 bases, with 15 bases between the two germline ends. This CDR3 is built from 15 residues. The CDR3, as DNA: TGTGCCAGCAGCTTAGCGAACGGAGGGTGGCGTGGCTACACCTTC. Amino acids: CASSLANGGWRGYTF.

This clone was seen a few times. The chain employs TRBV28 and TRBJ1-5, with a possible D match to TRBD1 (5 bases). This CDR3 is 15 amino acids long. Trimming left V 2 bases short and J 0 bases short, with 8 bases between. The germline gives CDR1 MDHEN, CDR2 SYDVKM. CDR3 sequence: CASSLRDGSNQPQHF. The CDR3 coding sequence is TGTGCCAGCAGTTTACGGGACGGTAGCAATCAGCCCCAGCATTTT.

A word on this clone: A far bigger clonotype differs at one base, so this is likely a read error. The rearrangement uses TRBV14 and TRBJ2-7, with D maybe TRBD1 (6 bases). The CDR3 has 13 amino acids. Trimming cost V 0 bases and J 10 bases, with 13 bases left between them. CDR1 SGHDN and CDR2 FVKESK come from the germline V gene. The CDR3 nucleotides are TGTGCCAGCAGCCAAGAATTAGTGGACAGCCAGTACTTC. It specifies CASSQELVDSQYF.

The J gene is TRBJ2-1, the V gene TRBV13, with 12 positions matching TRBD2. Trimming took 4 bases from V and 6 from J; bases not matched to a gene: 4. In germline, CDR1 is PRHDT, CDR2 FYEKMQ (reference sequence). This CDR3 has 15 amino acids. CDR3 sequence (DNA): TGTGCCAGCAGCTCTAGCGGGAGGGGGCTCAATGAGCAGTTCTTC. It is translated as CASSSSGRGLNEQFF.

Of note for this clone: At one boundary the junction diverges from the germline segment, which might be a read error. This chain links TRBV28 with TRBJ2-7; D remains ambiguous. The CDR3 spans 14 residues. Germline values: CDR1 MDHEN, CDR2 SYDVKM. CDR3 loop: CASTPGVYLVEQYF. The CDR3 nucleotides read TGTGCGAGCACCCCAGGAGTATACCTGGTAGAGCAGTACTTC. The complete variable domain, with remaining parts taken from reference TRBV28 and TRBJ2-7, reads DVKVTQSSRYLVKRTGEKVFLECVQDMDHENMFWYRQDPGLGLRLIYFSYDVKMKEKGDIPEGYSVSREKKERFSLILESASTNQTSMYLCASTPGVYLVEQYFGPGTRLTVT.

The gene calls are TRBV7-3 and TRBJ2-1, with 13 positions matching TRBD2. The germline V gene encodes CDR1 SGHTA and CDR2 FQGTGA. The CDR3 covers 15 residues. The junction had 3 bases not matched to a gene; V was cut back by 5 bases and J by 5 bases. The CDR3 protein is CASSPGLAGHNEQFF. DNA for the CDR3: TGTGCCAGCAGCCCGGGACTAGCGGGGCACAATGAGCAGTTCTTC.

This chain links TRBV30 with TRBJ2-2; 11 nucleotides agree with TRBD2. The CDR3 spans 15 residues. Germline V lookup: CDR1 GTSNPN, CDR2 SVGIG (reference sequence). Trimming removed 3 bases from V and 7 bases from J; junction bases left unmatched: 7. CDR3: CAWRELAGDFGELFF. CDR3 DNA: TGTGCCTGGAGGGAACTAGCGGGAGATTTCGGGGAGCTGTTTTTT. Together with reference TRBV30 and TRBJ2-2, the CDR3 gives the full variable domain: SQTIHQWPATLVQPVGSPLSLECTVEGTSNPNLYWYRQAAGRGLQLLFYSVGIGQISSEVPQNLSASRPQDRQFILSSKKLLLSDSGFYLCAWRELAGDFGELFFGEGSRLTVL.

This sequence joins TRBV11-2 and TRBJ1-1; TRBD1 matches at 7 bases. With 0 bases clipped from V and 3 bases from J, the junction kept 4 bases outside the gene matches. The CDR3 is made up of 15 amino acids. CDR1 is SGHAT, CDR2 FQNNGV, per germline. CDR3: CASSLEARGYTEAFF. The CDR3 DNA is TGTGCCAGCAGCTTAGAAGCCAGGGGGTACACTGAAGCTTTCTTT. Full variable domain (rest looked up from reference TRBV11-2 and TRBJ1-1): EAGVAQSPRYKIIEKRQSVAFWCNPISGHATLYWYQQILGQGPKLLIQFQNNGVVDDSQLPKDRFSAERLKGVDSTLKIQPAKLEDSAVYLCASSLEARGYTEAFFGQGTRLTVV.

This chain joins TRBV19 and TRBJ2-3, with D possibly called TRBD1 or TRBD2 (5 bases each). Germline values: CDR1 LNHDA, CDR2 SQIVND (reference sequence). The CDR3 consists of 13 residues. The V and J ends lost 4 bases and 6 bases respectively, with 11 bases between them. In DNA form, the CDR3 reads TGTGCCAGTAGTAGAGGGGATGGCGATACGCAGTATTTT. This gives the protein CASSRGDGDTQYF.

The V call is TRBV5-1, the J call TRBJ2-7; D may be TRBD2 (5 bases). Germline loops: CDR1 SGHRS, CDR2 YFSETQ. V was shortened by 0 bases and J by 6 bases, with 10 bases between the two germline ends. The CDR3 contains 13 residues. The CDR3 reads CASSLDPSSEQYF. CDR3 bases: TGCGCCAGCAGCTTGGATCCTAGCAGCGAGCAGTACTTC.